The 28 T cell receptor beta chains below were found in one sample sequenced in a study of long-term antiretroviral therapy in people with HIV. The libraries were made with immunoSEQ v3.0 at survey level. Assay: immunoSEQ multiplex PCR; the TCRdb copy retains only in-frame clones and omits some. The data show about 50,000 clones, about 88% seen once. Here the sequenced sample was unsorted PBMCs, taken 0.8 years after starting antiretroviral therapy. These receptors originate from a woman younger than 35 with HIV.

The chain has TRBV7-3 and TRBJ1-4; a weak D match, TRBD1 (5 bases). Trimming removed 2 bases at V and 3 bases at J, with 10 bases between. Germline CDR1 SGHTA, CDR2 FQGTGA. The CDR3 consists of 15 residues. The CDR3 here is CASSLVGVANEKLFF. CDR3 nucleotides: TGTGCCAGCAGCTTAGTGGGGGTAGCTAATGAAAAACTGTTTTTT.

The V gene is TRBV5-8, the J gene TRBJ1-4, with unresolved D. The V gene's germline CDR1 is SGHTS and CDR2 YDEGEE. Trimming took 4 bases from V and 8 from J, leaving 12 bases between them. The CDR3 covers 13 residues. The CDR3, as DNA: TGTGCCAGCAGCGATGCGCTTGGGGAAAAACTGTTTTTT. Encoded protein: CASSDALGEKLFF. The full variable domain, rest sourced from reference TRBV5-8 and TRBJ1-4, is EAGVTQSPTHLIKTRGQQATLRCSPISGHTSVYWYQQALGLGLQFLLWYDEGEERNRGNFPPRFSGRQFPNYSSELNVNALELEDSALYLCASSDALGEKLFFGSGTQLSVL.

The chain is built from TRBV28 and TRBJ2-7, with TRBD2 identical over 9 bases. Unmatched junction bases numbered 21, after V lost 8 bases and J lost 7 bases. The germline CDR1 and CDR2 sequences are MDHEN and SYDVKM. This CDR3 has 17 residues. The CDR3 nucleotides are TGTGCCAGCCTGGGGGGTGATAGCGGGAGTAGAAAGTTTGAGCAGTACTTC. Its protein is CASLGGDSGSRKFEQYF.

The CDR3 DNA reads TGTGCCAGCAGCACAGACGGTACACAACCCTACAATGAGCAGTTCTTC. Residues: CASSTDGTQPYNEQFF. The genes are TRBV11-2 and TRBJ2-1; D not resolved. V lost 5 bases and J 2 bases, leaving 16 bases between the germline ends. This CDR3 comprises 16 residues. Germline assignment: CDR1 SGHAT and CDR2 FQNNGV.

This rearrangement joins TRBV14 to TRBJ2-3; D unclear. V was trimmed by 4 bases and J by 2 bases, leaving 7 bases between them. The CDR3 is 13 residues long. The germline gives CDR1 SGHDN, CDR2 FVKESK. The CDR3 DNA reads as TGTGCCAGCAGCCCGGACGCCACAGATACGCAGTATTTT. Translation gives CASSPDATDTQYF.

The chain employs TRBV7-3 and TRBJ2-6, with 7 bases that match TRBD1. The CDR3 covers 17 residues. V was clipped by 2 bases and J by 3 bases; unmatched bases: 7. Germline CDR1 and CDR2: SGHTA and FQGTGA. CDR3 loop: CASSLAGTVYGANVLTF. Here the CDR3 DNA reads TGTGCCAGCAGCTTAGCCGGGACAGTATATGGGGCCAACGTCCTGACTTTC.

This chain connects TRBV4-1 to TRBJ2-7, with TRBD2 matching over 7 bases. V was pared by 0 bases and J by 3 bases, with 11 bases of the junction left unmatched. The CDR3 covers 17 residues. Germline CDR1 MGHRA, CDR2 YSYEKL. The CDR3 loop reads CASSQDTSSGADYEQYF. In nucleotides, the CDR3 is TGCGCCAGCAGCCAAGATACCTCTAGCGGAGCCGACTACGAGCAGTACTTC.

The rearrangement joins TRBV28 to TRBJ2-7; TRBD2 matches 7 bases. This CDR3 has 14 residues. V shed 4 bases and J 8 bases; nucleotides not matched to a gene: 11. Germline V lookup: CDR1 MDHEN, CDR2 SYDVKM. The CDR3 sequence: CASSSTTGLRKQYF. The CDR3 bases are TGTGCCAGCAGTTCCACGACGGGACTACGCAAGCAGTACTTC.

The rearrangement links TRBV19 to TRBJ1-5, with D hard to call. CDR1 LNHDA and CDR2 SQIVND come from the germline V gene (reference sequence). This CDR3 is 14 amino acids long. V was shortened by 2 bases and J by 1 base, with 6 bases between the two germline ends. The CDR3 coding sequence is TGTGCCAGTAGTATATGGGGAAGCAATCAGCCCCAGCATTTT. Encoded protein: CASSIWGSNQPQHF.

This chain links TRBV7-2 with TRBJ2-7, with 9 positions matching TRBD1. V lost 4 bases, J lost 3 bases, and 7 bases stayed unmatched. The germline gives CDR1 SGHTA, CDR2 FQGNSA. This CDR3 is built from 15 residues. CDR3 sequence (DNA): TGTGCCAGCAGCTCAACTGGGACAGGGAACTACGAGCAGTACTTC. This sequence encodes CASSSTGTGNYEQYF.

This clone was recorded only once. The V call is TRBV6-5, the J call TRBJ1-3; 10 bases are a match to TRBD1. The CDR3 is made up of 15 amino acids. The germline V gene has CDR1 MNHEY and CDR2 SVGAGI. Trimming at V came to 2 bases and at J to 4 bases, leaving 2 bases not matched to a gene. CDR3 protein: CASSYAGQGGNTIYF. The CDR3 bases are TGTGCCAGCAGTTACGCGGGACAGGGGGGAAACACCATATATTTT.

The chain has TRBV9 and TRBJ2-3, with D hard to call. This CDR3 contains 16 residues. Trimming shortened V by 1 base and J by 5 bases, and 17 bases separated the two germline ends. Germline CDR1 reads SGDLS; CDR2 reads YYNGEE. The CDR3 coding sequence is TGTGCCAGCAGCGTAAGGGCGAACTATGACCTAGATACGCAGTATTTT. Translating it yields CASSVRANYDLDTQYF.

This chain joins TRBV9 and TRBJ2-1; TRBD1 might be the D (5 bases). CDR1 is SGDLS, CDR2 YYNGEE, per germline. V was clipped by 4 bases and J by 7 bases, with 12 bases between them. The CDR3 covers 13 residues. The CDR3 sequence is CASSPDPGNEQFF. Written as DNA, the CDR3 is TGTGCCAGCAGCCCCGACCCAGGGAATGAGCAGTTCTTC.

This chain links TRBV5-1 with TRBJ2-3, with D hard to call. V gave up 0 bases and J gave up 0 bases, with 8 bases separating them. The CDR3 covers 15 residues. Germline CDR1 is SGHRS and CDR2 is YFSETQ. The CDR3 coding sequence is TGCGCCAGCAGCTTGGACCGGGCTAGCACAGATACGCAGTATTTT. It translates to CASSLDRASTDTQYF.

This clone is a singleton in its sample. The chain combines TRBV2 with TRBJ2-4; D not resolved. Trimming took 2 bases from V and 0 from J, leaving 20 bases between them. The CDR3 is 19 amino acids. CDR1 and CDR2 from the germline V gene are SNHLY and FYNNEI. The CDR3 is CASSENPPSGLLAKNIQYF. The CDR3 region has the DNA TGTGCCAGCAGTGAAAACCCCCCATCTGGTCTTCTAGCCAAAAACATTCAGTACTTC.

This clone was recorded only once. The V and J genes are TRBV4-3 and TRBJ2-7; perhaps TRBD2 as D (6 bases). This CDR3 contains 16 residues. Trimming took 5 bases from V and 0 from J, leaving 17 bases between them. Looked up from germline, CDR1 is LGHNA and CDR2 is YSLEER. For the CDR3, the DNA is TGCGCCAGCAGCTCCCGGCGCGGGGCGAGCTCCTACGAGCAGTACTTC. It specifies CASSSRRGASSYEQYF.

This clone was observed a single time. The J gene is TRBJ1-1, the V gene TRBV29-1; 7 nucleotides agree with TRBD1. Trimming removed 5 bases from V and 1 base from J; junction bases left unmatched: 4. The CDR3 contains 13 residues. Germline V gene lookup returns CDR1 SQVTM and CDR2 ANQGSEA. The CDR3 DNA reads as TGCAGCGTTATAGCAGGGGGGAACACTGAAGCTTTCTTT. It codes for CSVIAGGNTEAFF.

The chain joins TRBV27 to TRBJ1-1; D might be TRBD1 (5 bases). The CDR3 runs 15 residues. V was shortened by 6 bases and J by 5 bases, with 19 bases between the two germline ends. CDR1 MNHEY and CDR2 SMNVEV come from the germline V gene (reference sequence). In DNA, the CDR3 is TGTGCCAGCAGAGTCCCCGGGGGAGACGGAACTGAAGCTTTCTTT. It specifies CASRVPGGDGTEAFF.

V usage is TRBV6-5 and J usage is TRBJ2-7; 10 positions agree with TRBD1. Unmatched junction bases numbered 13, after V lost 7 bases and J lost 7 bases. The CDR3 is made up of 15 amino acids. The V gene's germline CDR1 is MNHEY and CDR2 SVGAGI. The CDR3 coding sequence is TGTGCCAGCATACTTAGGGACAGGGGTCGTTGGGAGCAGTACTTC. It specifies CASILRDRGRWEQYF.

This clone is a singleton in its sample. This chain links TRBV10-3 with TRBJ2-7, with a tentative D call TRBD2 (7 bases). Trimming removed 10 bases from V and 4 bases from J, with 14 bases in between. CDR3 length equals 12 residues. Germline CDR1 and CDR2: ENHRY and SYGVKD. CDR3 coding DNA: TGTGCCACCGAGGGGGAGGGATACGAGCAGTACTTC. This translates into CATEGEGYEQYF.

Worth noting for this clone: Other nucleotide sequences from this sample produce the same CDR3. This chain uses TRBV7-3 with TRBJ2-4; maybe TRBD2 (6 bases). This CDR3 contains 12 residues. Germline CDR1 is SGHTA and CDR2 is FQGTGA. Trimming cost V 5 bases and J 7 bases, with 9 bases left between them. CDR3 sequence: CASSLGGNIQYF. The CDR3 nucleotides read TGTGCCAGCAGCCTTGGGGGGAACATTCAGTACTTC.

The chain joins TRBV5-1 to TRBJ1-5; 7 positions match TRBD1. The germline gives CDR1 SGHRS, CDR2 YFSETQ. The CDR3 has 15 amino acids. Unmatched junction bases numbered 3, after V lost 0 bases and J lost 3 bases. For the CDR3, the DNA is TGCGCCAGCAGCTTGGGACAGGGAAACAATCAGCCCCAGCATTTT. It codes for CASSLGQGNNQPQHF.

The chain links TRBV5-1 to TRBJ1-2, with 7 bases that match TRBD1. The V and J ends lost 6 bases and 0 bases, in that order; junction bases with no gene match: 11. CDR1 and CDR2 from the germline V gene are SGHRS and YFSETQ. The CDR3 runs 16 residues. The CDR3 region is CASKPGGEVANYGYTF. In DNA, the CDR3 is TGCGCCAGCAAACCAGGGGGGGAGGTAGCTAACTATGGCTACACCTTC.

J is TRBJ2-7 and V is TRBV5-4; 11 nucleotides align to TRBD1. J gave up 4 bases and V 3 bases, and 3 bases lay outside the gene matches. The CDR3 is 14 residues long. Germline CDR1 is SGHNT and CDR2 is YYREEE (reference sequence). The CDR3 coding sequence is TGTGCCAGCAGCTCGGGGACAGGGGGTTACGAGCAGTACTTC. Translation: CASSSGTGGYEQYF.

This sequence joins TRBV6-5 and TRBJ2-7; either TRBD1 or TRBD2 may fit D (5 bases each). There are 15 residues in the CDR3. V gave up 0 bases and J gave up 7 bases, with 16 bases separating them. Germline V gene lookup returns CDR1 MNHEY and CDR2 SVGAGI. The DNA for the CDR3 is TGTGCCAGCAGTTACTCTGGGACGGGCCTTTGGGAGCAGTACTTC. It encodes CASSYSGTGLWEQYF.

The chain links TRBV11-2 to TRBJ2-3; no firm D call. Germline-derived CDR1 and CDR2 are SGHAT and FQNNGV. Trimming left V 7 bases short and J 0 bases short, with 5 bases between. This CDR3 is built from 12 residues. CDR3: CASTSSTDTQYF. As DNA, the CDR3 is TGTGCCAGCACCTCTAGCACAGATACGCAGTATTTT.

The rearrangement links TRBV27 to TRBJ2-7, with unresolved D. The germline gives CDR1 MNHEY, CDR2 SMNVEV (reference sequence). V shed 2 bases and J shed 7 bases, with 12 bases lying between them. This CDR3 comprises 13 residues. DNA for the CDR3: TGTGCCAGCAGTTTACACAGCGTGACAGAGCAGTACTTC. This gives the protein CASSLHSVTEQYF.

The CDR3 nucleotides read TGTGCCAGTACCACTGAGGCCGCTCCTCGGGGCAATCAGCCCCAGCATTTT. Amino acids: CASTTEAAPRGNQPQHF. The rearrangement joins TRBV19 to TRBJ1-5; D gene uncertain. Trimming shortened V by 7 bases and J by 2 bases, and 21 bases separated the two germline ends. Germline CDR1 reads LNHDA; CDR2 reads SQIVND (reference sequence). The CDR3 totals 17 residues.